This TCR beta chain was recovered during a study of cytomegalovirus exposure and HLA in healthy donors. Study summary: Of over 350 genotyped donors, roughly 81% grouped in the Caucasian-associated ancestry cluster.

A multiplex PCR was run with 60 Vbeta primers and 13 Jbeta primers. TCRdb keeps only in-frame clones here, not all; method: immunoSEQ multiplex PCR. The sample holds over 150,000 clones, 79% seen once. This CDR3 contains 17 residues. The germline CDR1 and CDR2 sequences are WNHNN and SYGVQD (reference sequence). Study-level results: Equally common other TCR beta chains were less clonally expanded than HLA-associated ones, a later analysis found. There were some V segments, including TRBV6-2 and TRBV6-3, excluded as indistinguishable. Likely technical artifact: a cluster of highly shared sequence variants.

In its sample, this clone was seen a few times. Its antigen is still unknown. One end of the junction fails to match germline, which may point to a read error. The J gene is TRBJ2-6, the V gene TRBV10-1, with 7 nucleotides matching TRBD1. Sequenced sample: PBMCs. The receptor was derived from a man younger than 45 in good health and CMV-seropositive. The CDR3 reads CASSPGQTLSEANVLTF. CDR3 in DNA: TGCGCCAGCAGTCCGGGACAGACCCTCTCTGAGGCCAACGTCCTGACTTTC.